Following are 12 T cell receptor beta chains from one sample sequenced in a study of response to subunit inactivated influenza vaccine. In TCRdb, the RT-PCR reads were re-called with MiXCR into one record per CDR3 protein. The sample yields roughly 620,000 distinct CDR3 sequences, over 9% seen once. This sample was shared with a second study, whose subject was T cells expressing NK-cell markers. As reported in that work: TCR beta libraries carry UMIs added by 5'RACE template switching.

Source: PBMCs from blood, taken on the day of vaccination. The receptors shown here come from a middle-aged man who received an inactivated influenza vaccine.

This clonotype appeared a few times. The chain couples TRBV5-1 to TRBJ1-1, with 7 bases that match TRBD1. CDR3 length: 13 residues. CDR1 and CDR2 from the germline V gene are SGHRS and YFSETQ. Losses at the gene ends were 5 bases for V and 7 bases for J; bases not matched to a gene: 8. Written as DNA, the CDR3 is TGCGCCAGCAGGACAGGGCCGAACGGTGAAGCTTTCTTT. Amino acid sequence: CASRTGPNGEAFF.

This clonotype was recorded at least ten times. The chain joins TRBV4-2 to TRBJ2-2; no clear D gene. V lost 2 bases, J lost 7 bases, and 2 bases lay in between. This CDR3 spans 11 amino acids. The germline V gene has CDR1 LGHNA and CDR2 YNFKEQ. The CDR3 region has the DNA TGTGCCAGCAGCCAATTCGGGGAGCTGTTTTTT. This codes for CASSQFGELFF.

In this sample, this clonotype turned up a few times. The rearrangement links TRBV6-1 to TRBJ2-7, with TRBD1 identical over 8 bases. This CDR3 region has 14 residues. Germline loops: CDR1 MNHNS, CDR2 SASEGT. V lost 2 bases and J lost 5; bases outside the gene matches: 5. This CDR3 is CASSEIDRGNEQYF. The CDR3 nucleotides are TGTGCCAGCAGTGAAATAGACAGGGGAAACGAGCAGTACTTC.

This sequence joins TRBV14 and TRBJ2-7; either TRBD1 or TRBD2 may supply D (6 bases each). CDR1 is SGHDN and CDR2 is FVKESK in the germline V gene. This CDR3 is built from 17 residues. The V gene lost 0 bases and the J gene lost 2 bases, with 17 bases spanning the gap. In DNA, the CDR3 is TGTGCCAGCAGCCAAGAGGGGGGCCGCAGGGCCCCCTACGAGCAGTACTTC. This encodes CASSQEGGRRAPYEQYF.

In its sample, this clonotype was seen many times. The chain has TRBV28 and TRBJ1-3; D not certain. V was pared by 2 bases and J by 0 bases, with 11 bases between. The CDR3 loop spans 16 amino acids. CDR1 MDHEN and CDR2 SYDVKM come from the germline V gene. The CDR3 DNA reads as TGTGCCAGCAGTTTACAGGCTCGACTCTCTGGAAACACCATATATTTT. This encodes CASSLQARLSGNTIYF.

The chain couples TRBV29-1 to TRBJ1-2; 10 bases match TRBD1. The V gene's germline CDR1 is SQVTM and CDR2 ANQGSEA. The CDR3 is made up of 12 amino acids. The V and J ends lost 4 bases and 6 bases, in that order; junction bases with no gene match: 2. Here the CDR3 DNA reads TGCAGCGTTGGAGGGACAGGGGATGGCTACACCTTC. Translation gives CSVGGTGDGYTF. The full variable domain, its missing parts supplied by reference TRBV29-1 and TRBJ1-2, is SAVISQKPSRDICQRGTSLTIQCQVDSQVTMMFWYRQQPGQSLTLIATANQGSEATYESGFVIDKFPISRPNLTFSTLTVSNMSPEDSSIYLCSVGGTGDGYTFGSGTRLTVV.

This clonotype has more than one count but fewer than ten. The rearrangement links TRBV2 to TRBJ2-3, with D possibly matching TRBD2 (6 bases). The V gene lost 3 bases and the J gene lost 6 bases, with 13 bases spanning the gap. Per the germline V gene, CDR1 is SNHLY and CDR2 is FYNNEI. This CDR3 has 14 residues. The CDR3 bases are TGTGCCAGCAGTGAGACACGGGACTGGGATACGCAGTATTTT. Amino acids: CASSETRDWDTQYF.

The chain uses TRBV5-5 and TRBJ2-1; D is possibly TRBD1 or TRBD2 (5 bases each). The CDR3 length is 15 residues. V was clipped by 3 bases and J by 0 bases, with 10 bases between them. Germline values: CDR1 SGHKS, CDR2 YYEKEE (reference sequence). As DNA, the CDR3 is TGTGCCAGCAGCTGGGACCGAAGCTCCTACAATGAGCAGTTCTTC. Protein product: CASSWDRSSYNEQFF.

The chain uses TRBV11-2 and TRBJ2-7, with 7 nucleotides matching TRBD2. The CDR3 is 15 residues long. Germline-derived CDR1 and CDR2 are SGHAT and FQNNGV. The V segment lost 4 bases and the J segment 1 base; nucleotides outside the gene matches: 7. The CDR3 coding sequence is TGTGCCAGCAGCTCGCGACTAGCAATTTCCTACGAGCAGTACTTC. This codes for CASSSRLAISYEQYF. The full variable domain, with the rest looked up from reference TRBV11-2 and TRBJ2-7, is EAGVAQSPRYKIIEKRQSVAFWCNPISGHATLYWYQQILGQGPKLLIQFQNNGVVDDSQLPKDRFSAERLKGVDSTLKIQPAKLEDSAVYLCASSSRLAISYEQYFGPGTRLTVT.

The chain has TRBV9 and TRBJ2-2; a possible D gene is TRBD1 (6 bases). Germline loops: CDR1 SGDLS, CDR2 YYNGEE. V dropped 0 bases and J dropped 4 bases, with 13 bases sitting between them. The CDR3 spans 16 residues. The CDR3 nucleotides are TGTGCCAGCAGCGTAGAGGCCGGGACAACCACCGGGGAGCTGTTTTTT. This translates into CASSVEAGTTTGELFF.

This clonotype came up many times. This chain uses TRBV7-8 with TRBJ2-1; maybe TRBD2 (6 bases). Per the germline V gene, CDR1 is SGHVS and CDR2 is FQNEAQ. V lost 2 bases and J 6 bases, leaving 11 bases between the germline ends. The CDR3 sequence is 14 residues long. The CDR3 region has the DNA TGTGCCAGCAGCTTACGCGGGATGGGCAATGAGCAGTTCTTC. Translated: CASSLRGMGNEQFF.

This clonotype was detected ten times or more. The rearrangement links TRBV3-1 to TRBJ2-1; 7 positions agree with TRBD2. The ends lost 4 bases at V and 10 bases at J; junction bases unmatched: 16. Germline CDR1 reads LGHDT; CDR2 reads YNNKEL (reference sequence). CDR3 size: 16 residues. CDR3 sequence: CASSPYQRGAGGEQFF. CDR3 DNA: TGTGCCAGCAGCCCATACCAGCGGGGAGCAGGCGGGGAGCAGTTCTTC.